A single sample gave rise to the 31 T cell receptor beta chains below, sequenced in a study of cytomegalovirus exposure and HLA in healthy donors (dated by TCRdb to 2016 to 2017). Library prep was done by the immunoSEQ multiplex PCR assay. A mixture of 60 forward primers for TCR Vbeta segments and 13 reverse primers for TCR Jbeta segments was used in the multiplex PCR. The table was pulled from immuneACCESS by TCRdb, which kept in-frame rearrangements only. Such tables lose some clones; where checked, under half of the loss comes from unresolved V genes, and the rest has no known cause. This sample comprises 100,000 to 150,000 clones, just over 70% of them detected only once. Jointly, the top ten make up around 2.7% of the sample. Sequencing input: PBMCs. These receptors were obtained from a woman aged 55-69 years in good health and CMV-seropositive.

The DNA of the CDR3 is TGTGCCAGCAGCCTAGGGGGGGCCTACAATGAGCAGTTCTTC. Translating gives CASSLGGAYNEQFF. The chain links TRBV11-3 to TRBJ2-1, with D possibly being TRBD2 (7 bases). This CDR3 comprises 14 residues. Germline V gives CDR1 SGHNT, CDR2 YENEEA. V was trimmed by 5 bases and J by 2 bases, leaving 10 bases between them.

CDR3 in amino acids: CASGKARAEGYTF. DNA of the CDR3: TGTGCCAGCGGGAAAGCGCGGGCGGAAGGCTACACCTTC. V gene TRBV7-9 combines with J gene TRBJ1-2; no definite D call. V lost 8 bases and J 8 bases, leaving 18 bases between the germline ends. Germline CDR1 and CDR2: SEHNR and FQNEAQ (reference sequence). The CDR3 extends over 13 amino acids.

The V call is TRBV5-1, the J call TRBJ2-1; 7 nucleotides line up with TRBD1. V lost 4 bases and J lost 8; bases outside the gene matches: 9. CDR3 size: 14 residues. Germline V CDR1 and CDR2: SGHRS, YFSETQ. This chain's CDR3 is CASSDPTGSDEQFF. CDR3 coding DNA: TGCGCCAGCAGCGACCCGACAGGGTCCGATGAGCAGTTCTTC. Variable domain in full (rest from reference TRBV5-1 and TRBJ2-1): KAGVTQTPRYLIKTRGQQVTLSCSPISGHRSVSWYQQTPGQGLQFLFEYFSETQRNKGNFPGRFSGRQFSNSRSEMNVSTLELGDSALYLCASSDPTGSDEQFFGPGTRLTVL.

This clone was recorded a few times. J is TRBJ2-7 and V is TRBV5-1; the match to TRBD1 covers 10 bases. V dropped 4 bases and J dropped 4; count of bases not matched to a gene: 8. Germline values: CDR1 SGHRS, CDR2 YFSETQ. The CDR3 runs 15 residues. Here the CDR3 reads CASSVAGQGRYEQYF. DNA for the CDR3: TGCGCCAGCAGCGTCGCGGGACAGGGGCGTTACGAGCAGTACTTC.

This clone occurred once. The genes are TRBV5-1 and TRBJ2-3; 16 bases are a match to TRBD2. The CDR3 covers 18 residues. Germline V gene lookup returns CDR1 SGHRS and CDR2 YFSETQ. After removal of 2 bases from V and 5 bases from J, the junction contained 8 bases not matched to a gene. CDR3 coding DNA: TGCGCCAGCAGCTTTGGGACTAGCGGGGGGGCCCTCTTAGATACGCAGTATTTT. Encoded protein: CASSFGTSGGALLDTQYF.

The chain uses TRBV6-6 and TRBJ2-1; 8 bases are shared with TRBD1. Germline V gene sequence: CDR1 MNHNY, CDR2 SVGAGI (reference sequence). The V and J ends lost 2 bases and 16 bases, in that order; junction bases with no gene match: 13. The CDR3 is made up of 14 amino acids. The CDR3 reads CASSYRGLGQDQFF. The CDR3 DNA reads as TGTGCCAGCAGTTACAGGGGTTTGGGACAGGACCAATTCTTC.

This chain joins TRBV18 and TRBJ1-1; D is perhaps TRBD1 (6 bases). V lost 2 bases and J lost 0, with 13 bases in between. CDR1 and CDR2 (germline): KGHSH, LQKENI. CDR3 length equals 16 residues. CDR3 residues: CASSPGQPNLNTEAFF. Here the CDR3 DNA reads TGTGCCAGCTCACCAGGACAGCCCAATCTGAACACTGAAGCTTTCTTT. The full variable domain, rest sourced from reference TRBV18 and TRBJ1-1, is NAGVMQNPRHLVRRRGQEARLRCSPMKGHSHVYWYRQLPEEGLKFMVYLQKENIIDESGMPKERFSAEFPKEGPSILRIQQVVRGDSAAYFCASSPGQPNLNTEAFFGQGTRLTVV.

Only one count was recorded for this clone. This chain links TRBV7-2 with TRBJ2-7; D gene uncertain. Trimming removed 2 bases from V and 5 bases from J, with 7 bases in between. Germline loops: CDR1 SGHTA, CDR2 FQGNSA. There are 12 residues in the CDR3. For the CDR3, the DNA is TGTGCCAGCAGCTTATCCCGAGACGAGCAGTACTTC. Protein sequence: CASSLSRDEQYF.

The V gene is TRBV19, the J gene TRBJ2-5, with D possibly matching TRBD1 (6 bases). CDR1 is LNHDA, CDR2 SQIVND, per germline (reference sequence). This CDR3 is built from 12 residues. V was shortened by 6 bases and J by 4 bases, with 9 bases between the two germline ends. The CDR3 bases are TGTGCCAGTAGGACAGGAGGAGAGACCCAGTACTTC. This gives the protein CASRTGGETQYF.

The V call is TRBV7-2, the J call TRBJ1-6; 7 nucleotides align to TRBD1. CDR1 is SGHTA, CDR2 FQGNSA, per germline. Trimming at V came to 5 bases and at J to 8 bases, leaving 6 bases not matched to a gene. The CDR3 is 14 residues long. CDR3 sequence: CASSRQGIDSPLHF. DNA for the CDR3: TGTGCCAGCAGCCGACAGGGCATCGATTCACCCCTCCACTTT. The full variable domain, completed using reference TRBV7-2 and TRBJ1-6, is GAGVSQSPSNKVTEKGKDVELRCDPISGHTALYWYRQSLGQGLEFLIYFQGNSAPDKSGLPSDRFSAERTGGSVSTLTIQRTQQEDSAVYLCASSRQGIDSPLHFGNGTRLTVT.

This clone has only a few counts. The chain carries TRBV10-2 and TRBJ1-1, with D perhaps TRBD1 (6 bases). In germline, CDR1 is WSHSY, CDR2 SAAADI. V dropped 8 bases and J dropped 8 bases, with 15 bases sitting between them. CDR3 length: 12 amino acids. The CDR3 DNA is TGCGCCAGCCGGGACACGTCCGGGGAAGCTTTCTTT. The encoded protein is CASRDTSGEAFF.

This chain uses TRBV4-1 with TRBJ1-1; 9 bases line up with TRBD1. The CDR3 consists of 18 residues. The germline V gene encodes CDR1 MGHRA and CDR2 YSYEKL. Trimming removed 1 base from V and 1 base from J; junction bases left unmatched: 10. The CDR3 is CASSQGLRTGAKNTEAFF. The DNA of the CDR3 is TGCGCCAGCAGCCAAGGGTTAAGGACAGGGGCGAAGAACACTGAAGCTTTCTTT.

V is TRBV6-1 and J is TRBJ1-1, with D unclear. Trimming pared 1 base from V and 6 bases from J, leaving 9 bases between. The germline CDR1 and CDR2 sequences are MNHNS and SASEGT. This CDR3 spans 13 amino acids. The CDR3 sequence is CASSEVAFAEAFF. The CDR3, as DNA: TGTGCCAGCAGTGAAGTGGCATTTGCTGAAGCTTTCTTT.

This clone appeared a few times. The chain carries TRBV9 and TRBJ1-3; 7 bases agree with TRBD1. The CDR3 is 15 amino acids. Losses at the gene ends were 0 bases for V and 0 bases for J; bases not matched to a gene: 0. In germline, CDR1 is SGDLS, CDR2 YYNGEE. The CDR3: CASSVGDSSGNTIYF. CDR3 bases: TGTGCCAGCAGCGTAGGGGACAGCTCTGGAAACACCATATATTTT.

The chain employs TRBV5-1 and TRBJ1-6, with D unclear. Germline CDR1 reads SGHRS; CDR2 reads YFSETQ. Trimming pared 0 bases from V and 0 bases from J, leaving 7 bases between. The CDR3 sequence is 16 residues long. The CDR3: CASSLGGSSYNSPLHF. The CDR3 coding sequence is TGCGCCAGCAGCTTGGGAGGGAGCTCCTATAATTCACCCCTCCACTTT.

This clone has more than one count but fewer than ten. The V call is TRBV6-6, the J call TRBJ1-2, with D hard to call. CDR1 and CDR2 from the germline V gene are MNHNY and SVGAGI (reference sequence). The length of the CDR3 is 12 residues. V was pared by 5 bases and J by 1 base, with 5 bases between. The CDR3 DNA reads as TGTGCCAGCAGTCCAGATAACTATGGCTACACCTTC. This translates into CASSPDNYGYTF.

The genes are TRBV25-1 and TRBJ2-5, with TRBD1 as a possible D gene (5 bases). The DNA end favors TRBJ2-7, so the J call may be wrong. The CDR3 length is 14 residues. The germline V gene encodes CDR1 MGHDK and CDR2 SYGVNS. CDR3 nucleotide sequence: TGTGCCAGCAGTGAATATGACAGCCGATACGAGCAGTACTTC. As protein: CASSEYDSRYEQYF.

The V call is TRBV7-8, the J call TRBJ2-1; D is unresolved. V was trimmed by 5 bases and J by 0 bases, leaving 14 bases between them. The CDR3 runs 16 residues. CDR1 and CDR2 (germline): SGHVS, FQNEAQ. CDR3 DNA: TGTGCCAGCAGCCAACAGCATCAAAGCTCCTACAATGAGCAGTTCTTC. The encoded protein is CASSQQHQSSYNEQFF.

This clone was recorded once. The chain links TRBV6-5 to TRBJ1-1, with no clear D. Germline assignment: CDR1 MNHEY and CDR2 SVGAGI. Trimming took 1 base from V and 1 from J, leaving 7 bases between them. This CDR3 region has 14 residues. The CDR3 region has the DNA TGTGCCAGCAGTTACTGGACTGAGAACACTGAAGCTTTCTTT. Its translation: CASSYWTENTEAFF.

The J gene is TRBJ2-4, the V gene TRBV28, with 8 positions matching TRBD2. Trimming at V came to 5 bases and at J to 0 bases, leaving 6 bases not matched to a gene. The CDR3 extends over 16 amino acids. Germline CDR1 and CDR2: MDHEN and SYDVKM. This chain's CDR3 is CASSNPGGVAKNIQYF. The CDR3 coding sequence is TGTGCCAGCAGTAATCCGGGGGGGGTAGCCAAAAACATTCAGTACTTC.

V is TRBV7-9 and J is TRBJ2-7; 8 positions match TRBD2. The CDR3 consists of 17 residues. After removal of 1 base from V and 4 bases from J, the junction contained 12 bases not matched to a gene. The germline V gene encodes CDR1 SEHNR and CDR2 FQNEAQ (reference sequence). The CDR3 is CASSLGPIAGLSYEQYF. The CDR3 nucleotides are TGTGCCAGCAGCTTAGGACCAATAGCGGGGCTGTCTTACGAGCAGTACTTC.

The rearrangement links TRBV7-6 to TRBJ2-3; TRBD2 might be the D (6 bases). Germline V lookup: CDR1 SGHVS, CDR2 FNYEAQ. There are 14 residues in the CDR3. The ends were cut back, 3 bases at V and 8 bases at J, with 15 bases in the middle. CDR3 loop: CASSLTEWDSTQYF. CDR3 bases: TGTGCCAGCAGCTTGACGGAGTGGGACTCTACGCAGTATTTT.

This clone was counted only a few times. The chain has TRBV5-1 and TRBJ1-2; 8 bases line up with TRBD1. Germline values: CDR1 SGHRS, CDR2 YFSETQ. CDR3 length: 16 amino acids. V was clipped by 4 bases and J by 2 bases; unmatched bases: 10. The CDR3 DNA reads TGCGCCAGCAGCCTTTACCCGACAGGGGCAAACTATGGCTACACCTTC. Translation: CASSLYPTGANYGYTF.

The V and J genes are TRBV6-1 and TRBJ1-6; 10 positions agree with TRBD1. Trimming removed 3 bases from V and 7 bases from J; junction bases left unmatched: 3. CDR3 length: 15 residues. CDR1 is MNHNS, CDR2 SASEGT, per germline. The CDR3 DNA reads TGTGCCAGCAGTGACGGGACAGGGGACAATTCACCCCTCCACTTT. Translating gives CASSDGTGDNSPLHF.

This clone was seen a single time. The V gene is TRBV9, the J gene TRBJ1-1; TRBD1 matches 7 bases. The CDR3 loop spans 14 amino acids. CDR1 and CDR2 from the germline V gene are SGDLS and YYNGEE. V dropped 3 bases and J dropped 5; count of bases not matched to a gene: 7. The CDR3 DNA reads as TGTGCCAGCAGCGCCCGGACAGGAGGGACTGAAGCTTTCTTT. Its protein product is CASSARTGGTEAFF.

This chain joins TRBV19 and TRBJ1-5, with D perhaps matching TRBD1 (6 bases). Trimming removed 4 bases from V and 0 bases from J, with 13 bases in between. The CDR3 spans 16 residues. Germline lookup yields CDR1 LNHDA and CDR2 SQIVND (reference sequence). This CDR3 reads CASSRLAGASNQPQHF. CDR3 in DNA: TGTGCCAGTAGTAGGCTCGCAGGGGCTAGCAATCAGCCCCAGCATTTT.

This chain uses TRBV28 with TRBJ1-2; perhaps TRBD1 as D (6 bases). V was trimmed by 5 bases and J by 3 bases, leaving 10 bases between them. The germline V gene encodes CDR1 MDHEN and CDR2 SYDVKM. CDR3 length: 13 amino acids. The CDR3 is CASSTRGDYGYTF. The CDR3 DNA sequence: TGTGCCAGCAGTACCAGGGGTGACTATGGCTACACCTTC.

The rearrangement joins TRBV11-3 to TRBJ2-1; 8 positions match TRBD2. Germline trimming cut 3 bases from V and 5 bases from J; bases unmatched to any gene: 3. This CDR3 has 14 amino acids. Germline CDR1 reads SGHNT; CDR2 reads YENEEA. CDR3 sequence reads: CASSFSGDNNEQFF. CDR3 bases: TGTGCCAGCAGCTTTAGCGGGGATAACAATGAGCAGTTCTTC.

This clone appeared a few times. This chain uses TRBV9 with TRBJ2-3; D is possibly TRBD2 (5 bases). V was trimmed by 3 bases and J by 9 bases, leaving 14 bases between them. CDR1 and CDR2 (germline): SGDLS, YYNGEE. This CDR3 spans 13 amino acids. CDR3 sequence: CASSGGSTGTQYF. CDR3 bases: TGTGCCAGCAGCGGCGGATCGACGGGGACGCAGTATTTT.

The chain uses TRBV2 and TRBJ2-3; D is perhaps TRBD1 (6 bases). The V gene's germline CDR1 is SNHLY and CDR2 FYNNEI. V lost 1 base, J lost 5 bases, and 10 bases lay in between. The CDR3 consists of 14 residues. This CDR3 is CASSEVGAGDTQYF. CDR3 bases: TGTGCCAGCAGTGAAGTGGGGGCCGGAGATACGCAGTATTTT.

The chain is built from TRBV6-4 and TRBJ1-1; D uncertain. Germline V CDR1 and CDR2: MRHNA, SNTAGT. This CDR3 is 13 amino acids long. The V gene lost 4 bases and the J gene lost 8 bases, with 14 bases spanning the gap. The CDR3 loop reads CASSVGFGREAFF. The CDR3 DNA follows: TGTGCCAGCAGTGTTGGGTTTGGGCGAGAAGCTTTCTTT.